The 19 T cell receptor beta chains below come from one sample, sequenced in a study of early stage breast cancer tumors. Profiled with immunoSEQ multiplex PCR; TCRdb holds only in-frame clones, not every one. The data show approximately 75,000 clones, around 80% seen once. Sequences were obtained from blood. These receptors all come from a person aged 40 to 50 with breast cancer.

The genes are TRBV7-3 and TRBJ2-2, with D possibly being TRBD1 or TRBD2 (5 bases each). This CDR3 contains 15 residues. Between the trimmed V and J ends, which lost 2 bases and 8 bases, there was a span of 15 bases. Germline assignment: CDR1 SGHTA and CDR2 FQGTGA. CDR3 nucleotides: TGTGCCAGCAGCTTATCGGGAACAGGTTTGGGGGAGCTGTTTTTT. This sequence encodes CASSLSGTGLGELFF.

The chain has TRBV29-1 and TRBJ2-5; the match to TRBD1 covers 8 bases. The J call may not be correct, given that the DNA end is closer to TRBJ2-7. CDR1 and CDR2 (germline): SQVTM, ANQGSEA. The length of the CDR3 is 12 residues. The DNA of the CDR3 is TGCAGCGTCCGGACAGGGAGCAACGAGCAGTACTTC. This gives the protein CSVRTGSNEQYF.

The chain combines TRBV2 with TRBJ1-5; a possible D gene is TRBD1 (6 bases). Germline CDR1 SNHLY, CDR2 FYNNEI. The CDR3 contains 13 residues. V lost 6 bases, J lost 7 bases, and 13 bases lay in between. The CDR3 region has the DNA TGTGCCAGCAGCATACAGGGTAACCAGCCCCAGCATTTT. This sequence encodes CASSIQGNQPQHF.

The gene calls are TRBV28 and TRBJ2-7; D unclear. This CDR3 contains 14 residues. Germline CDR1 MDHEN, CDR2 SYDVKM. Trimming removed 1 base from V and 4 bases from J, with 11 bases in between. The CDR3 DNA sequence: TGTGCCAGCAGTTTATTGGCAGCAAATTACGAGCAGTACTTC. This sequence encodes CASSLLAANYEQYF.

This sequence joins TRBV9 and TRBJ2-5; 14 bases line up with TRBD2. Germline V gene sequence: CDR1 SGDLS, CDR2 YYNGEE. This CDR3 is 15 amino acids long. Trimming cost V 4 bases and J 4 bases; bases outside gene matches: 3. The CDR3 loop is CASSFGTSGGETQYF. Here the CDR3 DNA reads TGTGCCAGCAGCTTTGGGACTAGCGGGGGAGAGACCCAGTACTTC.

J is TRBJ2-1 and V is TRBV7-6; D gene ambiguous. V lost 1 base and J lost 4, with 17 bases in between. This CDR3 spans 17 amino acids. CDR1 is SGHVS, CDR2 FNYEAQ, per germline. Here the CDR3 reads CASSLETGYHTYNEQFF. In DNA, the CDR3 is TGTGCCAGCAGCTTAGAAACCGGTTACCACACTTACAATGAGCAGTTCTTC.

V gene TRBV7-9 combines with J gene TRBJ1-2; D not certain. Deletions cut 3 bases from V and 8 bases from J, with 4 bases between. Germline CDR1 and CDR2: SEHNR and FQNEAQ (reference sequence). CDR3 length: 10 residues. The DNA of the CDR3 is TGTGCCAGCAGCTTGGGAGGCTACACCTTC. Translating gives CASSLGGYTF.

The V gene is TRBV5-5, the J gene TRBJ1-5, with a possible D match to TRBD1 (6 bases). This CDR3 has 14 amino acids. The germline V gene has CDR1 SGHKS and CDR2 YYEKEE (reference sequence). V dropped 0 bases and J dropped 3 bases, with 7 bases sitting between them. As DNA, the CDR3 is TGTGCCAGCAGCTTGGGACAGGCCAATCAGCCCCAGCATTTT. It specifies CASSLGQANQPQHF.

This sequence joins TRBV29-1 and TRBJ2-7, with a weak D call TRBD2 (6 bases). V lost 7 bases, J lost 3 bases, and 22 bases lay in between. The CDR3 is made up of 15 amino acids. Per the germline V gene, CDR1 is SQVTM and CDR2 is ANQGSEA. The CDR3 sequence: CSARQSTEGFYEQYF. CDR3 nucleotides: TGCAGCGCCCGACAGTCCACGGAGGGTTTCTACGAGCAGTACTTC.

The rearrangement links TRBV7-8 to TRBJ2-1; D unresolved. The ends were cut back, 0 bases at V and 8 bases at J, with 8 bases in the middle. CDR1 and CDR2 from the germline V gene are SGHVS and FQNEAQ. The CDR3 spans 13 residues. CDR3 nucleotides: TGTGCCAGCAGCTTAGCGCGTCGGGATGAGCAGTTCTTC. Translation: CASSLARRDEQFF. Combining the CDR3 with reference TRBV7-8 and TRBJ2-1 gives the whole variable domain GAGVSQSPRYKVAKRGQDVALRCDPISGHVSLFWYQQALGQGPEFLTYFQNEAQLDKSGLPSDRFFAERPEGSVSTLKIQRTQQEDSAVYLCASSLARRDEQFFGPGTRLTVL.

The CDR3 nucleotides read TGTGCCAGCTCGGTGGCGGCAGGGGCTGACACTGAAGCTTTCTTT. It translates to CASSVAAGADTEAFF. The chain joins TRBV18 to TRBJ1-1; TRBD1 might be the D (6 bases). The ends were cut back, 6 bases at V and 3 bases at J, with 17 bases in the middle. This CDR3 contains 15 residues. Germline-derived CDR1 and CDR2 are KGHSH and LQKENI.

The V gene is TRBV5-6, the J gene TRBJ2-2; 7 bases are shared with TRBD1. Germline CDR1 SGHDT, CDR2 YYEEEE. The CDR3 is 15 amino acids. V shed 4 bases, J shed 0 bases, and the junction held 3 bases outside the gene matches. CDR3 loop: CASSRGTANTGELFF. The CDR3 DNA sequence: TGTGCCAGCAGCAGGGGGACAGCGAACACCGGGGAGCTGTTTTTT. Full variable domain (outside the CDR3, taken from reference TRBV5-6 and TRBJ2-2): DAGVTQSPTHLIKTRGQQVTLRCSPKSGHDTVSWYQQALGQGPQFIFQYYEEEERQRGNFPDRFSGHQFPNYSSELNVNALLLGDSALYLCASSRGTANTGELFFGEGSRLTVL.

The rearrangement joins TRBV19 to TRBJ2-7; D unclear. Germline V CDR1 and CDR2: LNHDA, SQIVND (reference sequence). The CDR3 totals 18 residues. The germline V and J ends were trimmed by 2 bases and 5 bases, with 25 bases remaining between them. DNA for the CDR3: TGTGCCAGTAGTATATCCCCCGGAACTCCCGGGCCCCAGGACGAGCAGTACTTC. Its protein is CASSISPGTPGPQDEQYF.

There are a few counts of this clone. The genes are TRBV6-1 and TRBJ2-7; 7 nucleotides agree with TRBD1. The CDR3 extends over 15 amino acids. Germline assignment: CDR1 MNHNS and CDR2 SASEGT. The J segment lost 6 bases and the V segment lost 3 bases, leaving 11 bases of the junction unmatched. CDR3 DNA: TGTGCCAGCAGTGAGGTATCGACAGGGAAGGGCGAGCAGTACTTC. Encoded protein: CASSEVSTGKGEQYF.

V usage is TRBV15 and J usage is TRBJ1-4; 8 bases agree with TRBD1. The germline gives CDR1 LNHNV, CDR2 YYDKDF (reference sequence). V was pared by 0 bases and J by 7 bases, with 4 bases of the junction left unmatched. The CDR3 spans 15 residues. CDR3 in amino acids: CATSRDPGTGEKLFF. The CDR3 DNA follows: TGTGCCACCAGCAGAGATCCGGGGACAGGTGAAAAACTGTTTTTT.

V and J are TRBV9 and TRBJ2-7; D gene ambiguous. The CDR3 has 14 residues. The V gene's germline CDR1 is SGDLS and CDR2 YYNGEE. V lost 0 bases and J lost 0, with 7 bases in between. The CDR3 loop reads CASSVGWSSYEQYF. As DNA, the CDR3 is TGTGCCAGCAGCGTAGGTTGGAGCTCCTACGAGCAGTACTTC.

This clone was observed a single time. The CDR3 sequence: CASSLTGTANFEAFF. Here the CDR3 DNA reads TGTGCCAGCAGCTTGACCGGGACAGCGAATTTTGAAGCTTTCTTT. V usage is TRBV5-6 and J usage is TRBJ1-1; 7 nucleotides line up with TRBD1. Germline V CDR1 and CDR2: SGHDT, YYEEEE. Trimming cost V 1 base and J 7 bases; bases outside gene matches: 10. The CDR3 loop spans 15 amino acids. Full variable domain (outside the CDR3, taken from reference TRBV5-6 and TRBJ1-1): DAGVTQSPTHLIKTRGQQVTLRCSPKSGHDTVSWYQQALGQGPQFIFQYYEEEERQRGNFPDRFSGHQFPNYSSELNVNALLLGDSALYLCASSLTGTANFEAFFGQGTRLTVV.

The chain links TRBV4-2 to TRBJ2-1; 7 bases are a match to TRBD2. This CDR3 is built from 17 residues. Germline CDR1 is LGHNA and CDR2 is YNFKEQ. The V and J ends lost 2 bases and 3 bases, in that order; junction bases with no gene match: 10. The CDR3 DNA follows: TGTGCCAGCAGCCAAAATGGGGCGGCGGGGGTCTACAATGAGCAGTTCTTC. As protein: CASSQNGAAGVYNEQFF.

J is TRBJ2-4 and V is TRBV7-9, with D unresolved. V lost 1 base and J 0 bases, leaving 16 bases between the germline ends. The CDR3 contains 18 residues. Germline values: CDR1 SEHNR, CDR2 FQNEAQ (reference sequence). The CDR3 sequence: CASSLGRLGSLAKNIQYF. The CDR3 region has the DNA TGTGCCAGCAGCTTAGGACGTCTGGGCTCACTAGCCAAAAACATTCAGTACTTC. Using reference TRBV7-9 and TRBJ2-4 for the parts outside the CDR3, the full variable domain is DTGVSQNPRHKITKRGQNVTFRCDPISEHNRLYWYRQTLGQGPEFLTYFQNEAQLEKSRLLSDRFSAERPKGSFSTLEIQRTEQGDSAMYLCASSLGRLGSLAKNIQYFGAGTRLSVL.